This TCR beta chain was recorded in a study of blood T cell repertoires in COVID-19. The CDR3 runs 16 residues. Participants reported their clinical history, and cohort assignment relied on those reports. The method was immunoSEQ multiplex PCR; TCRdb's version includes in-frame clones alone and lacks a portion of them. Here the sample spans about 270,000 clones, 65% to 90% being singletons. Specimen: PBMCs or T cells enriched from blood (not recorded which). This TCR was recovered from a woman between 50 and 59 years old with acute COVID-19. V usage is TRBV21-1 and J usage is TRBJ1-1. TRBV21-1 is shown as a pseudogene. CDR3 nucleotide sequence: TGTGCCCCACGGGGAGGGGCTAACCCAACGAACACTGAAGCTTTCTTT. It translates to CAPRGGANPTNTEAFF.